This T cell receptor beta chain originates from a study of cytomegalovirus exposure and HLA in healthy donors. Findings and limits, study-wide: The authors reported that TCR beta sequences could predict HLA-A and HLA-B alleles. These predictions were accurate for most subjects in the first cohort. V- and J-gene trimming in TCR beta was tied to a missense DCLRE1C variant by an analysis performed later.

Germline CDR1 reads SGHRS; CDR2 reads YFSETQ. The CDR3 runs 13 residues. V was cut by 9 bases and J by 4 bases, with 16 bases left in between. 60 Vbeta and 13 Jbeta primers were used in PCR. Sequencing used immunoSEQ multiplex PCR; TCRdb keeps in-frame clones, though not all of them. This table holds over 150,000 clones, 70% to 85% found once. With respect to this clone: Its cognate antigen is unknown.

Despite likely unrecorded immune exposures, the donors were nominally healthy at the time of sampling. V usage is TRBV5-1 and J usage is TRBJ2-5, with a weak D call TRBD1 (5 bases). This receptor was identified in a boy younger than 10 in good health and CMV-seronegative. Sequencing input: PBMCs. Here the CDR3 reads CATTREIGETQYF. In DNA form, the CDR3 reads TGCGCCACGACCAGGGAAATCGGAGAGACCCAGTACTTC.